Detailed here is one T cell receptor (beta chain). This may stem from a read error, because a much larger clone lies one nucleotide away. The data were obtained in a study of identical twins. TCRdb reprocessed the 5' RACE reads via MiXCR and lists one record per CDR3 protein. In the table there are about 210,000 distinct CDR3 sequences, roughly a tenth of which are singletons. CDR3 size: 12 residues. Germline V lookup: CDR1 MNHNS, CDR2 SASEGT. V trimming: 6 bases; J trimming: 5 bases; junction bases outside the gene matches: 3. The genes are TRBV6-1 and TRBJ2-5; 7 nucleotides align to TRBD2. The sequenced sample was memory (CD45RO+) T cells sorted from blood. This sequence originates from a woman under 30 in good health. In DNA, the CDR3 is TGTGCCAGCAGGCGGGAGTCGGAGACCCAGTACTTC. This codes for CASRRESETQYF.